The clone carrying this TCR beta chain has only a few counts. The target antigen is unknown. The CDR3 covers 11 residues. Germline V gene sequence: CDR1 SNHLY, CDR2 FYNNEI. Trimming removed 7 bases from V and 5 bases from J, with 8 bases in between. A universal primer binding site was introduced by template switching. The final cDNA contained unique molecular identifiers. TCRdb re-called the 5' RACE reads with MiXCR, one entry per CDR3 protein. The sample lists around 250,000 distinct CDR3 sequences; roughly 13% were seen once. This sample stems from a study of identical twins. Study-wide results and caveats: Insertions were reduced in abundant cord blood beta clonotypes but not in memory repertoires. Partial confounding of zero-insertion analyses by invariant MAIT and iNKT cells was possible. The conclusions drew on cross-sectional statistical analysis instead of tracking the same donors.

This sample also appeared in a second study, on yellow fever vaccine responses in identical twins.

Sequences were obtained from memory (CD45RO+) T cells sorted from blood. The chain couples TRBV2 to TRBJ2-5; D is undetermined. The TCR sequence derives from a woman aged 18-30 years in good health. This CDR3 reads CASMFVETQYF. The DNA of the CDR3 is TGTGCCAGCATGTTTGTGGAGACCCAGTACTTC.